This passage covers 21 T cell receptor beta chains from one sample sequenced in a study of human T cells and chemical hapten exposure (dated by TCRdb to the early 2020s). The library was built by means of 5' RACE. Sequencing was performed on an Illumina MiSeq. The raw public data were reprocessed by TCRdb itself: fastp quality trimming at Q25, MiXCR clonotype calling, in-frame beta chains only. Rows matching on CDR3 protein sequence are summarized as one entry with the most common DNA and genes. In all, the sample holds over 70,000 distinct CDR3 sequences, and approximately 16% of those were seen once. 6.8% of the sample is in the top ten clones. Unfractionated whole blood was collected in Tempus Blood RNA tubes, and total RNA was extracted from that blood. Receptors were obtained from a female donor in good health.

This clonotype was counted between two and nine times. The genes are TRBV2 and TRBJ2-3; no definite D call. The germline gives CDR1 SNHLY, CDR2 FYNNEI. V was trimmed by 7 bases and J by 1 base, leaving 3 bases between them. The CDR3 totals 11 residues. The CDR3 DNA is TGTGCCAGCATGGGCACAGATACGCAGTATTTT. Amino acid sequence: CASMGTDTQYF.

This clonotype was seen only once. This chain uses TRBV19 with TRBJ1-2; D is ambiguous. V was clipped by 6 bases and J by 9 bases, with 8 bases between them. This CDR3 is built from 10 residues. CDR1 is LNHDA, CDR2 SQIVND, per germline (reference sequence). CDR3 loop: CASSGWSYTF. CDR3 DNA sequence: TGTGCCAGTAGCGGCTGGAGCTACACCTTC.

This clonotype was seen a few times. V is TRBV5-1 and J is TRBJ1-4; TRBD1 matches at 8 bases. The CDR3 totals 14 residues. The germline V gene has CDR1 SGHRS and CDR2 YFSETQ. V lost 3 bases, J lost 8 bases, and 6 bases stayed unmatched. In DNA, the CDR3 is TGCGCCAGCAGCTCCGGGACAGGAATGGAAAAACTGTTTTTT. Translating gives CASSSGTGMEKLFF.

This clonotype was seen a handful of times. The V gene is TRBV6-1, the J gene TRBJ2-3; D may match TRBD1 or TRBD2 (5 bases each). This CDR3 contains 15 residues. CDR1 and CDR2 from the germline V gene are MNHNS and SASEGT. With 8 bases removed from V and 0 bases from J, the gap between germline ends came to 15 bases. The CDR3 loop reads CASLPGPLSTDTQYF. CDR3 bases: TGTGCCAGCCTCCCGGGGCCGCTGAGCACAGATACGCAGTATTTT.

This clonotype was seen repeatedly, ten times or more. The gene calls are TRBV7-2 and TRBJ2-2, with 9 bases lining up with TRBD2. The length of the CDR3 is 16 residues. Germline V gene sequence: CDR1 SGHTA, CDR2 FQGNSA. With 5 bases clipped from V and 7 bases from J, the junction kept 11 bases outside the gene matches. Here the CDR3 reads CASSRTGTSLSGELFF. The CDR3 DNA reads as TGTGCCAGCAGCCGAACCGGGACTAGCCTCAGCGGGGAGCTGTTTTTT. Complete variable domain (other parts from reference TRBV7-2 and TRBJ2-2): GAGVSQSPSNKVTEKGKDVELRCDPISGHTALYWYRQSLGQGLEFLIYFQGNSAPDKSGLPSDRFSAERTGGSVSTLTIQRTQQEDSAVYLCASSRTGTSLSGELFFGEGSRLTVL.

The rearrangement links TRBV2 to TRBJ2-3; D perhaps matches TRBD2 (6 bases). There are 14 residues in the CDR3. V was shortened by 5 bases and J by 2 bases, with 11 bases between the two germline ends. In germline, CDR1 is SNHLY, CDR2 FYNNEI. CDR3 amino acids: CASSPGLNTDTQYF. The CDR3 bases are TGTGCCAGCAGTCCGGGACTCAACACAGATACGCAGTATTTT.

This chain links TRBV19 with TRBJ1-1; 10 bases are shared with TRBD1. In germline, CDR1 is LNHDA, CDR2 SQIVND (reference sequence). The CDR3 has 16 residues. J gave up 0 bases and V 4 bases, and 5 bases lay outside the gene matches. CDR3 residues: CASSTAGTGVNTEAFF. DNA of the CDR3: TGTGCCAGTAGTACGGCCGGGACAGGGGTGAACACTGAAGCTTTCTTT.

The chain combines TRBV6-2 or TRBV6-3 with TRBJ2-7, with TRBD2 matching over 12 bases. Per germline, CDR1 MNHEY and CDR2 SVGEGT. V lost 4 bases and J lost 5; bases outside the gene matches: 6. The CDR3 contains 15 residues. The CDR3 protein is CASSFSTSGGNEQYF. As DNA, the CDR3 is TGTGCCAGCAGTTTTTCGACTAGCGGGGGCAACGAGCAGTACTTC.

V usage is TRBV6-1 and J usage is TRBJ1-1; TRBD1 agrees at 9 bases. Germline trimming cut 6 bases from V and 4 bases from J; bases unmatched to any gene: 6. Germline-derived CDR1 and CDR2 are MNHNS and SASEGT. The CDR3 is made up of 14 amino acids. CDR3 nucleotides: TGTGCCAGCAGGGACAGGGGAATCGGCACTGAAGCTTTCTTT. Translation gives CASRDRGIGTEAFF.

CDR3 loop: CASSLGAGAFTDTQYF. CDR3 DNA sequence: TGTGCCAGCAGCTTAGGTGCGGGGGCCTTCACAGATACGCAGTATTTT. The rearrangement links TRBV11-2 to TRBJ2-3; perhaps TRBD2 as D (7 bases). The CDR3 loop spans 16 amino acids. V was shortened by 1 base and J by 2 bases, with 13 bases between the two germline ends. CDR1 is SGHAT and CDR2 is FQNNGV in the germline V gene.

The V gene is TRBV29-1, the J gene TRBJ2-3; 8 bases are shared with TRBD2. The germline V gene has CDR1 SQVTM and CDR2 ANQGSEA. This CDR3 is built from 15 residues. V was pared by 6 bases and J by 0 bases, with 8 bases of the junction left unmatched. The CDR3 nucleotides are TGCAGCGTGCGGGGGGAGGGGACCAGCACAGATACGCAGTATTTT. Translating it yields CSVRGEGTSTDTQYF.

This clonotype showed up just a few times. This chain connects TRBV2 to TRBJ1-6; D is uncertain. Trimming removed 6 bases from V and 0 bases from J, with 9 bases in between. In germline, CDR1 is SNHLY, CDR2 FYNNEI. The CDR3 length is 15 residues. The chain's CDR3 is CASRAESSYNSPLHF. In DNA form, the CDR3 reads TGTGCCAGCAGGGCGGAAAGCTCCTATAATTCACCCCTCCACTTT.

This clonotype occurred a few times. The chain links TRBV6-5 to TRBJ1-1; tentatively, D is TRBD1 (5 bases). V lost 3 bases to trimming and J lost 8 bases, with 13 bases between them. The CDR3 runs to 13 residues. From germline, CDR1 is MNHEY and CDR2 SVGAGI. The CDR3 region is CASSYTGTAEAFF. CDR3 nucleotide sequence: TGTGCCAGCAGTTATACTGGGACTGCCGAAGCTTTCTTT.

This clonotype was recorded many times. The chain combines TRBV5-1 with TRBJ2-1, with D possibly TRBD2 on 5 matching bases. The V end lost 3 bases, the J end lost 8 bases, and 12 bases lay between the germline ends. The CDR3 is 13 amino acids. From germline, CDR1 is SGHRS and CDR2 YFSETQ. CDR3 DNA: TGCGCCAGCAGCTCGGGGAGTGGGGATGAGCAGTTCTTC. It encodes CASSSGSGDEQFF.

Only a few counts were recorded for this clonotype. The chain has TRBV6-2 or TRBV6-3 and TRBJ2-7; D uncertain. The germline V gene encodes CDR1 MNHEY and CDR2 SVGEGT. The ends were cut back, 8 bases at V and 0 bases at J, with 14 bases in the middle. This CDR3 contains 14 residues. CDR3 in DNA: TGTGCCAGCCGAGAAAGGACGAGCTCCTACGAGCAGTACTTC. Translated, it gives CASRERTSSYEQYF.

This clonotype was seen at least ten times. This sequence joins TRBV18 and TRBJ2-3; D not resolved. V lost 6 bases and J lost 2, with 15 bases in between. The CDR3 has 15 residues. Germline V gives CDR1 KGHSH, CDR2 LQKENI. CDR3 sequence: CASSTAKGPTDTQYF. CDR3 DNA sequence: TGTGCCAGCTCCACTGCCAAAGGGCCCACAGATACGCAGTATTTT. The full variable domain, completed using reference TRBV18 and TRBJ2-3, is NAGVMQNPRHLVRRRGQEARLRCSPMKGHSHVYWYRQLPEEGLKFMVYLQKENIIDESGMPKERFSAEFPKEGPSILRIQQVVRGDSAAYFCASSTAKGPTDTQYFGPGTRLTVL.

This clonotype was counted a few times. The V gene is TRBV11-3, the J gene TRBJ1-3; D gene unclear. The V gene lost 2 bases and the J gene lost 7 bases, with 15 bases spanning the gap. The CDR3 length is 15 residues. Germline CDR1 and CDR2: SGHNT and YENEEA. The CDR3 region is CASSLCGALLNTIYF. The CDR3 DNA reads as TGTGCCAGCAGCTTATGCGGAGCCCTCCTGAACACCATATATTTT.

This rearrangement joins TRBV3-1 to TRBJ1-2, with a possible D match to TRBD1 (5 bases). Trimming left V 0 bases short and J 5 bases short, with 10 bases between. The germline V gene encodes CDR1 LGHDT and CDR2 YNNKEL (reference sequence). The CDR3 contains 14 residues. The CDR3 here is CASSQDQGGYGYTF. For the CDR3, the DNA is TGTGCCAGCAGCCAAGATCAGGGAGGGTATGGCTACACCTTC.

Many counts were recorded for this clonotype. This rearrangement joins TRBV29-1 to TRBJ1-1; no clear D gene. CDR1 and CDR2 from the germline V gene are SQVTM and ANQGSEA. Trimming left V 4 bases short and J 0 bases short, with 3 bases between. The CDR3 is made up of 11 amino acids. This CDR3 reads CSVGLNTEAFF. CDR3 bases: TGCAGCGTTGGACTGAACACTGAAGCTTTCTTT.

V is TRBV2 and J is TRBJ1-2, with D possibly matching TRBD1 (5 bases). The V end was cut by 5 bases, the J end by 8 bases, with 24 bases between. CDR3 length: 16 residues. CDR1 and CDR2 from the germline V gene are SNHLY and FYNNEI. The DNA of the CDR3 is TGTGCCAGCAGTTTAAGGAGACCGGACACCTCTATGGGCTACACCTTC. Translated: CASSLRRPDTSMGYTF.

This clonotype was seen repeatedly, ten times or more. The genes are TRBV29-1 and TRBJ2-1, with a weak D call TRBD2 (5 bases). Germline lookup yields CDR1 SQVTM and CDR2 ANQGSEA. The V end lost 1 base, the J end lost 8 bases, and 12 bases lay between the germline ends. The CDR3 sequence is 13 residues long. The CDR3 DNA reads as TGCAGCGTTGAAGGGGGAGCGTGGCATGAGCAGTTCTTC. Its protein product is CSVEGGAWHEQFF.